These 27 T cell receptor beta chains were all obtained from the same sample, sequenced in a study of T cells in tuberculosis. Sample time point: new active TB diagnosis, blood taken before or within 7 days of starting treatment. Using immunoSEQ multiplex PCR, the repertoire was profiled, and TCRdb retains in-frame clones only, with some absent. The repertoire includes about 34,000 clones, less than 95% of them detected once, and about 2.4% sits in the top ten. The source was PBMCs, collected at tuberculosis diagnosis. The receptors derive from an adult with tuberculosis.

CDR3 amino acids: CASSARGNIQETQYF. The CDR3 region has the DNA TGTGCCAGCAGTGCACGGGGGAATATTCAAGAGACCCAGTACTTC. The V call is TRBV6-1, the J call TRBJ2-5, with D possibly TRBD2 on 6 matching bases. CDR1 and CDR2 (germline): MNHNS, SASEGT. The CDR3 extends over 15 amino acids. V gave up 4 bases and J gave up 2 bases, with 14 bases separating them.

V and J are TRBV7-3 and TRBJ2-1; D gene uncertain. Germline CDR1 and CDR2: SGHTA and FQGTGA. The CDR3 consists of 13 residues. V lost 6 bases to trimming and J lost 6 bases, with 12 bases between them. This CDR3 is CASRSLSANEQFF. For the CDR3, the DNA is TGTGCCAGCAGGTCCCTCAGCGCCAATGAGCAGTTCTTC. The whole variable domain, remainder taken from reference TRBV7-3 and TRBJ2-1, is GAGVSQTPSNKVTEKGKYVELRCDPISGHTALYWYRQSLGQGPEFLIYFQGTGAADDSGLPNDRFFAVRPEGSVSTLKIQRTERGDSAVYLCASRSLSANEQFFGPGTRLTVL.

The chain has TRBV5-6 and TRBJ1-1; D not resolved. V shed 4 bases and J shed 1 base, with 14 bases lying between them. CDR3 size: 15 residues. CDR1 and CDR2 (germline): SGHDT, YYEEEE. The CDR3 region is CASSPLDSENTEAFF. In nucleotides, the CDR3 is TGTGCCAGCAGCCCCCTTGACTCGGAGAACACTGAAGCTTTCTTT.

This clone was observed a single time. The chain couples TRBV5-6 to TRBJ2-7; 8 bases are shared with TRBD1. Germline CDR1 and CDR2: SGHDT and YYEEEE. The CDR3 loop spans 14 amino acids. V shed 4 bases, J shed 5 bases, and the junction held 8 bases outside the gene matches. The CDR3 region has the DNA TGTGCCAGCAGCCCCCAGGGGGCTATCGACGAGCAGTACTTC. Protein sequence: CASSPQGAIDEQYF. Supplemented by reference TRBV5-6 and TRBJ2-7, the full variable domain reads DAGVTQSPTHLIKTRGQQVTLRCSPKSGHDTVSWYQQALGQGPQFIFQYYEEEERQRGNFPDRFSGHQFPNYSSELNVNALLLGDSALYLCASSPQGAIDEQYFGPGTRLTVT.

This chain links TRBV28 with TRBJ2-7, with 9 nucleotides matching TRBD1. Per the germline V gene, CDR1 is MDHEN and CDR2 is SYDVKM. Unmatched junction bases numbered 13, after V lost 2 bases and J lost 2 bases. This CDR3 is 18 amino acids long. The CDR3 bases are TGTGCCAGCAGTTTAATTAGGTATGGGACAGGGCAAACCTACGAGCAGTACGTC. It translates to CASSLIRYGTGQTYEQYV.

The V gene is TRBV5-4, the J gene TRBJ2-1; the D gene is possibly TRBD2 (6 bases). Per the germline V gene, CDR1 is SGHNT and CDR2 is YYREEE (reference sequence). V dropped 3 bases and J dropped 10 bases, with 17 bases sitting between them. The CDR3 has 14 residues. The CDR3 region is CASSYSPSRGEQFF. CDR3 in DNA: TGTGCCAGCAGCTACAGTCCGTCCCGGGGGGAGCAGTTCTTC.

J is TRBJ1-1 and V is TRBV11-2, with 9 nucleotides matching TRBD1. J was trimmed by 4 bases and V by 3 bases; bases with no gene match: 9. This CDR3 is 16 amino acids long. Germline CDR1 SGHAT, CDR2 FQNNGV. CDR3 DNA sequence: TGTGCCAGCAGCTTGGAGGGACAGGGAGTTCGCACTGAAGCTTTCTTT. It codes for CASSLEGQGVRTEAFF.

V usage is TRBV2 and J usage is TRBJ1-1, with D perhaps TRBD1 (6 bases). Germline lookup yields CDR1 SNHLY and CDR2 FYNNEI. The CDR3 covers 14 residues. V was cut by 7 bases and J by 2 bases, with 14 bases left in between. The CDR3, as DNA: TGTGCCAGCACACTGGGACAAAAAAACACTGAAGCTTTCTTT. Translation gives CASTLGQKNTEAFF.

The CDR3 DNA sequence: TGTGCCAGCAGTGCCTCTTTGGGGGGCACCGGGGAGCTGTTTTTT. The encoded protein is CASSASLGGTGELFF. The chain joins TRBV28 to TRBJ2-2; possible D gene TRBD2, 6 bases. The V gene lost 5 bases and the J gene lost 4 bases, with 14 bases spanning the gap. Germline assignment: CDR1 MDHEN and CDR2 SYDVKM. The CDR3 covers 15 residues.

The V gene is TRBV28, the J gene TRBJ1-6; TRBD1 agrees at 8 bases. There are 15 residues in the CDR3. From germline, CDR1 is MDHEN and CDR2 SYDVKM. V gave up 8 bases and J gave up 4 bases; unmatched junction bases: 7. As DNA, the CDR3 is TGTGCCAGCGGACCCAGGGGGCTGTATAATTCACCCCTCCACTTT. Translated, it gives CASGPRGLYNSPLHF.

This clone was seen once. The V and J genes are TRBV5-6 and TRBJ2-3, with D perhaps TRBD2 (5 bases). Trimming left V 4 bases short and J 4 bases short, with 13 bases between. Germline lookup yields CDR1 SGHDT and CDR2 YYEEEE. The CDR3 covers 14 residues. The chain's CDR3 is CASSQGGRPDTQYF. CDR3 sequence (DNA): TGTGCCAGCAGCCAAGGAGGACGGCCAGATACGCAGTATTTT.

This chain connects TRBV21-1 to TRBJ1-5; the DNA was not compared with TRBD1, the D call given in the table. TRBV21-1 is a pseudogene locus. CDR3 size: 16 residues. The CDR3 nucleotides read TGTGCCAGCAGCCTTAACAGGGGGCGAAGCAATCAGCCCCAGCATTTT. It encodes CASSLNRGRSNQPQHF.

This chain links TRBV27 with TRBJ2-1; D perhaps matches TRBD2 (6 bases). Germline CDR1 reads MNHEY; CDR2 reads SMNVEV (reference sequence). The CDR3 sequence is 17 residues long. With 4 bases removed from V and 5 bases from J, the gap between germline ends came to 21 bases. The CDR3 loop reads CASSWSLAPAVNNEQFF. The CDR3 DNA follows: TGTGCCAGCAGTTGGTCCCTAGCGCCCGCTGTTAACAATGAGCAGTTCTTC.

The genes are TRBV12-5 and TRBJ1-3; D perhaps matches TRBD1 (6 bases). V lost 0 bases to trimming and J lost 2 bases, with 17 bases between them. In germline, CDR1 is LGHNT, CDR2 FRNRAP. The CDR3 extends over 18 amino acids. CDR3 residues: CASGLVLSPRTAGNTIYF. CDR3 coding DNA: TGTGCTAGTGGTTTGGTACTATCTCCCAGGACAGCTGGAAACACCATATATTTT.

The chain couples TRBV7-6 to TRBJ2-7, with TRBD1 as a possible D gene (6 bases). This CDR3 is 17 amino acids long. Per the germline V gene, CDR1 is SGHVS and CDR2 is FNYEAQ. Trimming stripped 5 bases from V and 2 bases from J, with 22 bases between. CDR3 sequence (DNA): TGTGCCAGCAGCCCCAATGCTGGTCAGGGGATAACCTACGAGCAGTACTTC. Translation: CASSPNAGQGITYEQYF.

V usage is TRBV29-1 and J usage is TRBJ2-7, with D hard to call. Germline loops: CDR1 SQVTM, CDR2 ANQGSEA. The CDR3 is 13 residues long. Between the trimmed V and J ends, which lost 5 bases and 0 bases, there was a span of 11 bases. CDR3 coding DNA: TGCAGCGTTAGGAACAGAAGCTCCTACGAGCAGTACGTC. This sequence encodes CSVRNRSSYEQYV.

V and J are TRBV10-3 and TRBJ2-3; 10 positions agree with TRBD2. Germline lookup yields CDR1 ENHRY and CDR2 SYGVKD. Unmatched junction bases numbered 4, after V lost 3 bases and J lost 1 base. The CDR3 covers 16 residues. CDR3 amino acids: CAISDRGTSGTDTQYF. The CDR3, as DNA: TGTGCCATCAGTGATCGAGGGACTAGCGGCACAGATACGCAGTATTTT.

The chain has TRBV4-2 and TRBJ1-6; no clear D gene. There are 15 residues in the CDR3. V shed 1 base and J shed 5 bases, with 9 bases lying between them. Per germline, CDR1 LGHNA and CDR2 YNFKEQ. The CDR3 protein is CASSQVRGDNSPLHF. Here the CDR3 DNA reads TGTGCCAGCAGCCAAGTTCGGGGAGATAATTCACCCCTCCACTTT.

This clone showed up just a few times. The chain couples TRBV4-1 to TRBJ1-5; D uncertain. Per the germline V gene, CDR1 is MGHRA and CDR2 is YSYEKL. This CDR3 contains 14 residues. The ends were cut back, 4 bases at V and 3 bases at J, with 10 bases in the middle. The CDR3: CASSPAGSNQPQHF. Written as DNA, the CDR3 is TGCGCCAGCAGCCCGGCGGGGTCCAATCAGCCCCAGCATTTT.

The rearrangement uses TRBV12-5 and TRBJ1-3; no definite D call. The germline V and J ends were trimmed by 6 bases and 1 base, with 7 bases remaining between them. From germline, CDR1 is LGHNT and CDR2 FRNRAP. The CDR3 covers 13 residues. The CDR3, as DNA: TGTGCTAGTGGATTATCTTCTGGAAACACCATATATTTT. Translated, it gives CASGLSSGNTIYF.

The CDR3 DNA reads as TGTGCCAGCAGCTTAGATCGATCCGGGGGGAACACTGAAGCTTTCTTT. Its protein product is CASSLDRSGGNTEAFF. The chain recombines TRBV11-2 with TRBJ1-1; D perhaps matches TRBD1 (5 bases). Germline V gene data show CDR1 as SGHAT and CDR2 as FQNNGV. CDR3 length: 16 amino acids. Trimming left V 0 bases short and J 1 base short, with 12 bases between.

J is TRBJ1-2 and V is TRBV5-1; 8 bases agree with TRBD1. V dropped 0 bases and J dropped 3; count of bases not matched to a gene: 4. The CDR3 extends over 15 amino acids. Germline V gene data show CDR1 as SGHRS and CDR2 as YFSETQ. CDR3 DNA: TGCGCCAGCAGCTTGGCCCCAGGGGGCGACTATGGCTACACCTTC. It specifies CASSLAPGGDYGYTF.

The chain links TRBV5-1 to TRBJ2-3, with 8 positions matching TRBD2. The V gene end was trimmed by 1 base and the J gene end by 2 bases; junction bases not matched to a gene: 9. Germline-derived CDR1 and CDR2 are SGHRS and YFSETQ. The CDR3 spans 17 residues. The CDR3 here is CASSLFGQRGSTDTQYF. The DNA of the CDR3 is TGCGCCAGCAGCTTGTTTGGACAGCGGGGGTCCACAGATACGCAGTATTTT.

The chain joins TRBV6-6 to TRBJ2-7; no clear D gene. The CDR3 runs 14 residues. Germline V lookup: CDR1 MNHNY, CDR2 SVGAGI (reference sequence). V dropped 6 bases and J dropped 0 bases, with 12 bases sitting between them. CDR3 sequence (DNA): TGTGCCAGCAGCAATCAGGTAGACTCCTACGAGCAGTACTTC. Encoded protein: CASSNQVDSYEQYF.

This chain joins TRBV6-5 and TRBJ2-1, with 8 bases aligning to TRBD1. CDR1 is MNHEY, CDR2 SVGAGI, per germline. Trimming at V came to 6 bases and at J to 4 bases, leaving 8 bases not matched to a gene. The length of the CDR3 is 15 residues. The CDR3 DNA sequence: TGTGCCAGCAGCTATGACAGGGGCGGTTACAATGAGCAGTTCTTC. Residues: CASSYDRGGYNEQFF.

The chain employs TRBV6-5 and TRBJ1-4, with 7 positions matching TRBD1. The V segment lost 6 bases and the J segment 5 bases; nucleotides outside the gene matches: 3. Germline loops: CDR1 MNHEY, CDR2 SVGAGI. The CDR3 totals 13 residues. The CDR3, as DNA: TGTGCCAGCAGGGACAGGCTAAATGAAAAACTGTTTTTT. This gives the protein CASRDRLNEKLFF.

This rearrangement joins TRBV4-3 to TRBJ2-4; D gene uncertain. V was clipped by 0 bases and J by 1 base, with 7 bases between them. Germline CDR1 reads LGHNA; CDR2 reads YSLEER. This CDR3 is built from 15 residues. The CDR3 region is CASSQESRAKNIQYF. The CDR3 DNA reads TGCGCCAGCAGCCAAGAGTCGCGGGCCAAAAACATTCAGTACTTC.